Following are 16 T cell receptor beta chains from one sample sequenced in a study of beta chain features in type 1 diabetes. The isolated RNA, all of it, was reverse transcribed, so expressed TCRB transcripts were what got sequenced. The method was immunoSEQ multiplex PCR; TCRdb's version includes in-frame clones alone and lacks a portion of them. The sample yields 250,000 to 300,000 clones, 7% to 9% seen once. Material for sequencing was central memory CD4+ T cells from blood. The receptors were sampled from a woman younger than 35 in good health.

This clone was detected a few times. DNA of the CDR3: TGTGCCACCAGATCTACAGGGGCGGCCAATCAGCCCCAGCATTTT. The encoded protein is CATRSTGAANQPQHF. The chain joins TRBV15 to TRBJ1-5, with 7 bases identical to TRBD1. The V gene end was trimmed by 6 bases and the J gene end by 3 bases; junction bases not matched to a gene: 8. CDR3 length: 15 amino acids. Germline CDR1 reads LNHNV; CDR2 reads YYDKDF (reference sequence).

In this sample, this clone turned up a few times. The gene calls are TRBV6-1 and TRBJ1-5; D is ambiguous. Deletions cut 8 bases from V and 3 bases from J, with 14 bases between. There are 14 residues in the CDR3. Germline loops: CDR1 MNHNS, CDR2 SASEGT. The CDR3 region is CASFGQTYNQPQHF. CDR3 coding DNA: TGTGCCAGCTTTGGGCAAACATACAATCAGCCCCAGCATTTT.

CDR3 amino acids: CASSQFGTGDEKLFF. CDR3 nucleotide sequence: TGTGCCAGCAGTCAGTTCGGGACAGGAGATGAAAAACTGTTTTTT. The chain combines TRBV28 with TRBJ1-4; 8 bases line up with TRBD1. This CDR3 has 15 residues. CDR1 is MDHEN and CDR2 is SYDVKM in the germline V gene. J was trimmed by 6 bases and V by 5 bases; bases with no gene match: 8.

A few counts support this clone. The rearrangement links TRBV2 to TRBJ2-1; tentative D call: TRBD1 (5 bases). This CDR3 region has 15 residues. Germline loops: CDR1 SNHLY, CDR2 FYNNEI. V lost 6 bases, J lost 5 bases, and 17 bases lay in between. CDR3 nucleotide sequence: TGTGCCAGCAGCCCATTGGACACCCTAAACAATGAGCAGTTCTTC. Its protein product is CASSPLDTLNNEQFF.

This sequence joins TRBV2 and TRBJ2-1, with 7 bases aligning to TRBD2. Germline CDR1 reads SNHLY; CDR2 reads FYNNEI. After removal of 3 bases from V and 9 bases from J, the junction contained 2 bases not matched to a gene. The CDR3 is 12 residues long. CDR3 coding DNA: TGTGCCAGCAGTGAGGGGGAGGGTGAGCAGTTCTTC. Amino acids: CASSEGEGEQFF.

The chain recombines TRBV6-5 with TRBJ1-1, with D hard to call. The CDR3 loop spans 13 amino acids. Trimming pared 6 bases from V and 4 bases from J, leaving 12 bases between. The V gene's germline CDR1 is MNHEY and CDR2 SVGAGI. CDR3 protein: CASSPSRPTEAFF. As DNA, the CDR3 is TGTGCCAGCAGCCCTTCTAGACCCACTGAAGCTTTCTTT.

The chain couples TRBV5-1 to TRBJ2-5; 9 bases align to TRBD1. The CDR3 runs 15 residues. Germline CDR1 and CDR2: SGHRS and YFSETQ. V was clipped by 3 bases and J by 2 bases; unmatched bases: 5. The CDR3 coding sequence is TGCGCCAGCAGCTCCGGGACAGGGAGACAAGAGACCCAGTACTTC. Its protein is CASSSGTGRQETQYF.

The sample holds a few counts of this clone. The identical CDR3 is also encoded by other nucleotide sequences in the sample. The rearrangement uses TRBV2 and TRBJ1-5; maybe TRBD1 (6 bases). The CDR3 loop spans 13 amino acids. V was shortened by 8 bases and J by 0 bases, with 8 bases between the two germline ends. CDR1 and CDR2 (germline): SNHLY, FYNNEI. In DNA form, the CDR3 reads TGTGCCAGCCGGACAGATAGCAATCAGCCCCAGCATTTT. This gives the protein CASRTDSNQPQHF.

This clone was counted between two and nine times. V is TRBV5-1 and J is TRBJ1-1, with D hard to call. Germline V lookup: CDR1 SGHRS, CDR2 YFSETQ. Deletions cut 1 base from V and 7 bases from J, with 8 bases between. The CDR3 totals 12 residues. This chain's CDR3 is CASSLYGVEAFF. Here the CDR3 DNA reads TGCGCCAGCAGCTTGTACGGGGTTGAAGCTTTCTTT.

V is TRBV19 and J is TRBJ2-4; possible D gene TRBD2, 6 bases. The CDR3 has 17 residues. V lost 3 bases, J lost 13 bases, and 28 bases lay in between. Germline CDR1 is LNHDA and CDR2 is SQIVND (reference sequence). DNA for the CDR3: TGTGCCAGTAGTATCCACGTCTCCCGTAGTCTTAGCGGAGGGCAGTACTTC. Its translation is CASSIHVSRSLSGGQYF.

The table lists this clone with a few counts. The chain combines TRBV25-1 with TRBJ1-5; weak D call: TRBD1 (5 bases). This CDR3 spans 14 amino acids. The germline CDR1 and CDR2 sequences are MGHDK and SYGVNS. The V gene lost 3 bases and the J gene lost 3 bases, with 9 bases spanning the gap. This CDR3 reads CASSDGATNQPQHF. In DNA, the CDR3 is TGTGCCAGCAGTGATGGGGCAACCAATCAGCCCCAGCATTTT.

This chain uses TRBV7-2 with TRBJ2-7; 8 bases fit TRBD2. V dropped 5 bases and J dropped 2; count of bases not matched to a gene: 11. The CDR3 length is 16 residues. In germline, CDR1 is SGHTA, CDR2 FQGNSA. The CDR3 loop reads CASSQELGTRAYEQYF. The CDR3 DNA follows: TGTGCCAGCAGCCAGGAACTCGGGACTAGGGCCTACGAGCAGTACTTC. Together with reference TRBV7-2 and TRBJ2-7, the CDR3 gives the full variable domain: GAGVSQSPSNKVTEKGKDVELRCDPISGHTALYWYRQSLGQGLEFLIYFQGNSAPDKSGLPSDRFSAERTGGSVSTLTIQRTQQEDSAVYLCASSQELGTRAYEQYFGPGTRLTVT.

The DNA of the CDR3 is TGTGCCAGCAGCCCCGAATCCTACGAGCAGTACGTC. This gives the protein CASSPESYEQYV. The chain combines TRBV5-4 with TRBJ2-7; no clear D gene. V lost 4 bases, J lost 1 base, and 6 bases lay in between. Germline lookup yields CDR1 SGHNT and CDR2 YYREEE (reference sequence). The CDR3 covers 12 residues.

This clone was seen ten or more times. The gene calls are TRBV9 and TRBJ1-1; D might be TRBD1 (6 bases). The CDR3 runs to 16 residues. In germline, CDR1 is SGDLS, CDR2 YYNGEE. V lost 4 bases and J 3 bases, leaving 19 bases between the germline ends. CDR3 DNA sequence: TGTGCCAGCAGCTTCCCAAGGGGGGGAGGCGACACTGAAGCTTTCTTT. It encodes CASSFPRGGGDTEAFF.

There are a few counts of this clone. The chain is built from TRBV5-4 and TRBJ2-1; D uncertain. CDR1 and CDR2 from the germline V gene are SGHNT and YYREEE (reference sequence). The CDR3 length is 13 residues. Trimming took off 3 bases at V and 6 bases at J, with 10 bases between the two ends. The CDR3 spells CASSSVALNEQFF. For the CDR3, the DNA is TGTGCCAGCAGCTCGGTGGCCCTCAATGAGCAGTTCTTC.

This clone was picked up a small number of times. J is TRBJ1-3 and V is TRBV14; no firm D call. The CDR3 length is 15 residues. Germline CDR1 and CDR2: SGHDN and FVKESK. Trimming removed 4 bases from V and 4 bases from J, with 14 bases in between. The CDR3 coding sequence is TGTGCCAGCAGCCCCCAACTGGTGTCCGGAAACACCATATATTTT. Protein: CASSPQLVSGNTIYF. Drawing the rest from reference TRBV14 and TRBJ1-3, the complete variable domain is EAGVTQFPSHSVIEKGQTVTLRCDPISGHDNLYWYRRVMGKEIKFLLHFVKESKQDESGMPNNRFLAERTGGTYSTLKVQPAELEDSGVYFCASSPQLVSGNTIYFGEGSWLTVV.